Listed below are T cell receptor delta chains from one sample, sequenced in a study of gamma-delta T cells after stem cell transplantation. TCRdb made new clone calls on the RT-PCR reads using CATT. The sample has about 800 delta-chain clones, about 20% seen once. Sample: gamma-delta T cells. These receptor sequences come from a human donor. It is not recorded whose cells these are; they may come from a transplant donor. CDR3s include the opening cysteine and the closing phenylalanine or tryptophan. The D gene is left open where the match is weak. Clone size is stated in some rows and not others, as once, few, many or a class when expanded.

j_gene: TRDJ2; abundance: few; d_gene: TRDD3; v_gene: TRDV1; CDR3aa: CALGEASYPWGIYGAAQLFF; CDR3nt: TGTGCTCTTGGGGAAGCTTCCTACCCCTGGGGGATATATGGGGCAGCACAACTCTTCTTT
j_gene: TRDJ1; abundance: few; d_gene: -; v_gene: TRDV2; CDR3aa: CACDPVGGSLNGVTDKLIF; CDR3nt: TGTGCCTGTGACCCCGTTGGGGGGAGCCTAAACGGGGTCACCGATAAACTCATCTTT
j_gene: TRDJ1; abundance: few; d_gene: TRDD3; v_gene: TRDV2; CDR3aa: CACDTVGGYRPSKLIF; CDR3nt: TGTGCCTGTGACACCGTCGGGGGATACCGTCCCTCCAAACTCATCTTT
j_gene: TRDJ1; abundance: -; d_gene: TRDD3; v_gene: TRDV2; CDR3aa: CACDTLVLGDTDTDKLIF; CDR3nt: TGTGCCTGTGACACCTTAGTACTGGGGGATACGGACACCGATAAACTCATCTTT
j_gene: TRDJ3; abundance: -; d_gene: TRDD3; v_gene: TRDV2; CDR3aa: CACDWGIPSSWDTRQMFF; CDR3nt: TGTGCCTGTGACTGGGGGATACCCAGCTCCTGGGACACCCGACAGATGTTTTTC
j_gene: TRDJ1; abundance: -; d_gene: TRDD3; v_gene: TRDV2; CDR3aa: CACDLLGDTSADKLIF; CDR3nt: TGTGCCTGTGACTTACTGGGGGATACGAGCGCCGATAAACTCATCTTT
j_gene: TRDJ1; abundance: few; d_gene: TRDD3; v_gene: TRDV2; CDR3aa: CACDTVLGDTGGTDKLIF; CDR3nt: TGTGCCTGTGACACCGTACTGGGGGATACGGGGGGTACCGATAAACTCATCTTT
j_gene: TRDJ1; abundance: few; d_gene: -; v_gene: TRDV2; CDR3aa: CACEELRYADKLIF; CDR3nt: TGTGCCTGTGAGGAATTACGATACGCCGATAAACTCATCTTT
j_gene: TRDJ1; abundance: -; d_gene: TRDD3; v_gene: TRDV2; CDR3aa: CACDLTGGYGVRVHTDKLIF; CDR3nt: TGTGCCTGTGACCTTACAGGGGGATACGGGGTTCGGGTTCACACCGATAAACTCATCTTT
j_gene: TRDJ1; abundance: -; d_gene: TRDD3; v_gene: TRDV2; CDR3aa: CACDPVSGGYGYTDKLIF; CDR3nt: TGTGCCTGTGACCCAGTGTCTGGGGGATATGGGTACACCGATAAACTCATCTTT
j_gene: TRDJ1; abundance: large; d_gene: TRDD3; v_gene: TRDV2; CDR3aa: CACDTVTGGSFSRGTDKLIF; CDR3nt: TGTGCCTGTGACACCGTTACTGGGGGATCCTTCAGTCGTGGCACCGATAAACTCATCTTT
j_gene: TRDJ1; abundance: few; d_gene: -; v_gene: TRDV2; CDR3aa: CACDPIVSDKLIF; CDR3nt: TGTGCCTGTGACCCCATCGTTTCCGATAAACTCATCTTT
j_gene: TRDJ2; abundance: large; d_gene: TRDD3; v_gene: TRDV2; CDR3aa: CACDTLGGTRAQLFF; CDR3nt: TGTGCCTGTGACACCCTGGGGGGCACACGGGCACAACTCTTCTTT